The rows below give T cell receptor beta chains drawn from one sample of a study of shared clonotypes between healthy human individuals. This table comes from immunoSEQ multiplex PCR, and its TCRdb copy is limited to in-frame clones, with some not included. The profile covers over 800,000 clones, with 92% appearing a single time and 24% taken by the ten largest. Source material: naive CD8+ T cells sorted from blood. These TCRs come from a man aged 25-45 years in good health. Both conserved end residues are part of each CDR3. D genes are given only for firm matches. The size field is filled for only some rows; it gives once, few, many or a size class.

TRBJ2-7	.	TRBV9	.	CASSNGVGAEQYF	TGTGCCAGCAGCAACGGGGTAGGGGCCGAGCAGTACTTC
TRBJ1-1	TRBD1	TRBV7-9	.	CASRGDRAEMRYTEAFF	TGTGCCAGCAGGGGAGACAGGGCGGAGATGCGGTACACTGAAGCTTTCTTT
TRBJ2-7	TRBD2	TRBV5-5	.	CASSLTTSTYEQYF	TGTGCCAGCAGCCTTACGACTAGCACCTACGAGCAGTACTTC
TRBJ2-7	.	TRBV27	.	CASSLARQSYEQYF	TGTGCCAGCAGCCTCGCCCGACAATCCTACGAGCAGTACTTC
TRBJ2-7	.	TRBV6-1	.	CASSLGHTYEQYF	TGTGCCAGCAGTCTCGGACACACCTACGAGCAGTACTTC
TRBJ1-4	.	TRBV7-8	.	CASSRRDYEKLFF	TGTGCCAGCAGCAGGCGGGATTATGAAAAACTGTTTTTT
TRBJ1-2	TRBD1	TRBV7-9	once	CASSFPPGQGNGGGYTF	TGTGCCAGCAGCTTCCCCCCTGGACAGGGGAACGGAGGAGGCTACACCTTC
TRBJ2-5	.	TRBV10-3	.	CAISESGVGETQYF	TGTGCCATCAGTGAATCGGGGGTGGGGGAGACCCAGTACTTC
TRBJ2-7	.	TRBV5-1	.	CASSFIGQGYEQYF	TGCGCCAGCTCCTTTATTGGTCAGGGCTACGAGCAGTACTTC
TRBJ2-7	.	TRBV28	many	CASSLGTYEQYF	TGTGCCAGCAGTTTGGGGACCTACGAGCAGTACTTC